The next 2 T cell receptor beta chains were all read from a single sample in a study of blood T cell repertoires in COVID-19. Sequenced by immunoSEQ multiplex PCR; TCRdb stores in-frame clones only, minus some. The sample includes around 150,000 clones, 65% to 85% of them seen just once. Sequencing input: peripheral blood. These receptor sequences come from a woman over 75 with acute or convalescent COVID-19.

The chain is built from TRBV7-9 and TRBJ1-1; the D is unclear. This CDR3 is built from 18 residues. Germline V gives CDR1 SEHNR, CDR2 FQNEAQ (reference sequence). V lost 0 bases and J 1 base, leaving 18 bases between the germline ends. The CDR3 DNA reads as TGTGCCAGCAGCTTAGCTTGGTCCGCAACAAATGAGAACACTGAAGCTTTCTTT. It yields the protein CASSLAWSATNENTEAFF.

This clone was detected only once. This chain joins TRBV30 and TRBJ1-6; D is unresolved. Germline CDR1 and CDR2: GTSNPN and SVGIG (reference sequence). Trimming took 0 bases from V and 9 from J, leaving 12 bases between them. The length of the CDR3 is 14 residues. This CDR3 reads CAWSVPGLGSPLHF. In DNA form, the CDR3 reads TGTGCCTGGAGTGTACCGGGTCTGGGTTCACCCCTCCACTTT. The variable domain in full, with the rest retrieved from reference TRBV30 and TRBJ1-6, is SQTIHQWPATLVQPVGSPLSLECTVEGTSNPNLYWYRQAAGRGLQLLFYSVGIGQISSEVPQNLSASRPQDRQFILSSKKLLLSDSGFYLCAWSVPGLGSPLHFGNGTRLTVT.